This T cell receptor beta chain was retrieved from a study of control samples from healthy donors and cancer patients. The germline V and J ends were trimmed by 3 bases and 9 bases, with 18 bases remaining between them. This CDR3 is built from 16 residues. Germline V gene data show CDR1 as ENHRY and CDR2 as SYGVKD. Data came from immunoSEQ multiplex PCR; TCRdb stores just in-frame clones and leaves some out. The sample contains roughly 120,000 clones, about 93% of which appear only once. The chain links TRBV10-3 to TRBJ1-6; no firm D call. Sequenced sample: blood. The receptor was derived from a man under 40 in good health. CDR3 in DNA: TGTGCCATCAGTGACTGGGGAGGAGGGCAGCGTTCACCCCTCCACTTT. Protein sequence: CAISDWGGGQRSPLHF.